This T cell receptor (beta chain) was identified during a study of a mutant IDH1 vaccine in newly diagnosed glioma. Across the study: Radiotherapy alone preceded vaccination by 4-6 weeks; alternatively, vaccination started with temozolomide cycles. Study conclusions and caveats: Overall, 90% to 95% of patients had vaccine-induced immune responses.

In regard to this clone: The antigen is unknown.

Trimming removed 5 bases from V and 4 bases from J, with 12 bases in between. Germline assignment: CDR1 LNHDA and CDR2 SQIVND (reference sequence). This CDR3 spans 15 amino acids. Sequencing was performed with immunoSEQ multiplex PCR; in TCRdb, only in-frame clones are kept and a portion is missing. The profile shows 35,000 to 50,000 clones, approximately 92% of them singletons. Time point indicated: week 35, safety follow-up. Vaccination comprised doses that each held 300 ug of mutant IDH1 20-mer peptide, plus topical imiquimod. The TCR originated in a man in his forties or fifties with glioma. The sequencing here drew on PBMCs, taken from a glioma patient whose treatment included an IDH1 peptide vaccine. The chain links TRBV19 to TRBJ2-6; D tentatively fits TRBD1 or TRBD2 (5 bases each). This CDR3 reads CASSGGPQGANVLTF. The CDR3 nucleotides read TGTGCCAGTAGTGGGGGTCCCCAGGGGGCCAACGTCCTGACTTTC. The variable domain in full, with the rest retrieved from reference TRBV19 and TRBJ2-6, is DGGITQSPKYLFRKEGQNVTLSCEQNLNHDAMYWYRQDPGQGLRLIYYSQIVNDFQKGDIAEGYSVSREKKESFPLTVTSAQKNPTAFYLCASSGGPQGANVLTFGAGSRLTVL.